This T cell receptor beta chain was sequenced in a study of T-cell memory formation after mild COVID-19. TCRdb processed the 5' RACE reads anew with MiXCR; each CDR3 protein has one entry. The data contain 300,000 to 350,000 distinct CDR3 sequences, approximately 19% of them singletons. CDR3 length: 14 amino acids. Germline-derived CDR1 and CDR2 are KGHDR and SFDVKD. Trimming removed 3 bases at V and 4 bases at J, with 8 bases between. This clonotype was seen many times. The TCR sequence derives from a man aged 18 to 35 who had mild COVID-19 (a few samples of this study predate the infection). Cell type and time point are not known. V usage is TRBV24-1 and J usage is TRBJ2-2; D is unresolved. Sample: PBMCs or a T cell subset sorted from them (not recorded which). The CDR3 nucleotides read TGTGCCACCAGTGATCAGACGGTCACCGGGGAGCTGTTTTTT. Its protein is CATSDQTVTGELFF.